Below are 9 T cell receptor beta chains sequenced from a single sample in a study of blood T cells in healthy people across ages. With a J-beta primer mix and a sample-barcoded 5' primer, a second PCR ran about 7 to 12 cycles. MiXCR, applied by TCRdb to the 5' RACE reads, yields one record per CDR3 protein. The sample has fewer than 1,000,000 distinct CDR3 sequences, about 42% seen once. Sequenced sample: blood. Receptors originate from a man older than 75 in good health.

This clonotype was observed a handful of times. The rearrangement uses TRBV20-1 and TRBJ1-2; D ambiguous. V was clipped by 0 bases and J by 4 bases, with 6 bases between them. CDR3 length: 12 residues. Germline CDR1 DFQATT, CDR2 SNEGSKA (reference sequence). CDR3 in DNA: TGCAGTGCTAGAGACACCCGCTATGGCTACACCTTC. It specifies CSARDTRYGYTF.

This clonotype was seen a handful of times. The chain couples TRBV20-1 to TRBJ2-1, with TRBD2 matching 9 bases. The length of the CDR3 is 13 residues. Germline-derived CDR1 and CDR2 are DFQATT and SNEGSKA (reference sequence). With V trimmed by 5 bases and J by 7 bases, 6 bases remained unmatched. CDR3 sequence: CSAQWLAGNEQFF. In DNA form, the CDR3 reads TGCAGTGCTCAGTGGCTAGCGGGGAATGAGCAGTTCTTC.

This clonotype was seen at least ten times. V usage is TRBV20-1 and J usage is TRBJ2-7; D possibly corresponds to TRBD2 (5 bases). The CDR3 spans 12 residues. The ends were cut back, 1 base at V and 4 bases at J, with 8 bases in the middle. Germline V lookup: CDR1 DFQATT, CDR2 SNEGSKA (reference sequence). The CDR3 here is CSARGSGYEQYF. CDR3 nucleotide sequence: TGCAGTGCTAGAGGCAGCGGTTACGAGCAGTACTTC.

As to this clonotype: Relative to the germline gene, one junction end is altered; a read error may explain this. The chain employs TRBV20-1 and TRBJ2-7, with D tentatively TRBD2 (6 bases). The CDR3 extends over 14 amino acids. Germline-derived CDR1 and CDR2 are DFQATT and SNEGSKA (reference sequence). This CDR3 is CIAKAGFRSYEQYF. In DNA, the CDR3 is TGCATTGCTAAGGCGGGATTCAGGTCCTACGAGCAGTACTTC.

Concerning this clonotype: A much larger clone is a single base away; this may be a read error. The J gene is TRBJ2-5, the V gene TRBV20-1; D tentatively reads TRBD1 or TRBD2 (5 bases each). The V gene's germline CDR1 is DFQATT and CDR2 SNEGSKA (reference sequence). The CDR3 spans 12 residues. Here the CDR3 DNA reads TGCAGTGCCACCAGGGACCAAGGGACCCAGTACTTC. This encodes CSATRDQGTQYF.

This clonotype occurred a few times. Given a much more abundant clone one base away, this may be a read error. V and J are TRBV9 and TRBJ2-1; TRBD2 agrees at 11 bases. Judging by the DNA end, TRBJ2-7 fits better; the J call may be wrong. The germline V gene encodes CDR1 SGDLS and CDR2 YYNGEE. This CDR3 region has 15 residues. CDR3 DNA: TGTGCCAGCAGCGTGGGACTAGCGGACTACAATGAGCAGTACTTC. It translates to CASSVGLADYNEQYF.

The sample holds many counts of this clonotype. This sequence joins TRBV7-8 and TRBJ2-1, with D possibly TRBD1 on 5 matching bases. Germline CDR1 is SGHVS and CDR2 is FQNEAQ. The CDR3 runs to 15 residues. The germline V and J ends were trimmed by 0 bases and 5 bases, with 11 bases remaining between them. The CDR3 here is CASSLAGVGDNEQFF. For the CDR3, the DNA is TGTGCCAGCAGCTTAGCAGGGGTAGGGGACAATGAGCAGTTCTTC.

V usage is TRBV10-3 and J usage is TRBJ1-5; TRBD1 aligns across 7 bases. The germline gives CDR1 ENHRY, CDR2 SYGVKD. The length of the CDR3 is 15 residues. With 4 bases clipped from V and 0 bases from J, the junction kept 3 bases outside the gene matches. The CDR3 sequence: CAISAAGGSNQPQHF. In nucleotides, the CDR3 is TGTGCCATCAGTGCTGCAGGGGGTAGCAATCAGCCCCAGCATTTT.

The chain recombines TRBV10-3 with TRBJ2-2; 10 bases line up with TRBD2. With 8 bases clipped from V and 4 bases from J, the junction kept 4 bases outside the gene matches. This CDR3 region has 14 residues. Germline V gene lookup returns CDR1 ENHRY and CDR2 SYGVKD. The CDR3 nucleotides are TGTGCCATCCGGGGGACTAGCGCCACCGGGGAGCTGTTTTTT. This sequence encodes CAIRGTSATGELFF.